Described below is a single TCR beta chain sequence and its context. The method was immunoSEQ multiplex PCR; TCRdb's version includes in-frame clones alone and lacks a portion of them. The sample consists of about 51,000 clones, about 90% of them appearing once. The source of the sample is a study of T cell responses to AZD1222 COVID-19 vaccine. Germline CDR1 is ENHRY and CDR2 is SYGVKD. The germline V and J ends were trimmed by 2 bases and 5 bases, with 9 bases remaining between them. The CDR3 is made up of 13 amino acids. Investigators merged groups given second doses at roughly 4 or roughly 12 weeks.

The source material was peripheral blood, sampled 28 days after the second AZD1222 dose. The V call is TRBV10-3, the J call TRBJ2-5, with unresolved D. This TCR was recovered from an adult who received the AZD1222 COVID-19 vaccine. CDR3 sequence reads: CAISEGVLETQYF. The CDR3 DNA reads TGTGCCATCAGTGAGGGCGTTTTGGAGACCCAGTACTTC.